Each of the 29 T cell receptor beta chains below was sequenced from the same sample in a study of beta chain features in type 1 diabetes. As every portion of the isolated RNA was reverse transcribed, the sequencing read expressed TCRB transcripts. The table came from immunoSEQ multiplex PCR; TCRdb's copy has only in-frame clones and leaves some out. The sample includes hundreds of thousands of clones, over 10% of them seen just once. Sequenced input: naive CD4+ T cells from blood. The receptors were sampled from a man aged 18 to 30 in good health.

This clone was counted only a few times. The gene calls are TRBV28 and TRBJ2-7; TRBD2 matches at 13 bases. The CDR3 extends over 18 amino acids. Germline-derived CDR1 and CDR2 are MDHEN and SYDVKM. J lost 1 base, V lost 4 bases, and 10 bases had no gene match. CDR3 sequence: CASSSPGLLAGGSYEQYF. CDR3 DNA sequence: TGTGCCAGCAGTTCCCCTGGACTACTAGCGGGGGGGTCCTACGAGCAGTACTTC.

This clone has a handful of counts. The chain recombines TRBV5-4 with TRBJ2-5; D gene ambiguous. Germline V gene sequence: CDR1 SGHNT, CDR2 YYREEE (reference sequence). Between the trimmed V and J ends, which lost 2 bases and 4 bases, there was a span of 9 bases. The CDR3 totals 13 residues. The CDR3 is CASSFRPGETQYF. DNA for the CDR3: TGTGCCAGCAGCTTTAGGCCGGGAGAGACCCAGTACTTC. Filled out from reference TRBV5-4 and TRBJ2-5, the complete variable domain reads ETGVTQSPTHLIKTRGQQVTLRCSSQSGHNTVSWYQQALGQGPQFIFQYYREEENGRGNFPPRFSGLQFPNYSSELNVNALELDDSALYLCASSFRPGETQYFGPGTRLLVL.

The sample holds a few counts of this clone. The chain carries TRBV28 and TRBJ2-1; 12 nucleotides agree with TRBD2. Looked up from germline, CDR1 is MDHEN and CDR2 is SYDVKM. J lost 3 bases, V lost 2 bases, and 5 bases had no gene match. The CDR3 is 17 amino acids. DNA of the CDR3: TGTGCCAGCAGTTTAGACACGGGACTAGCGGGCTACAATGAGCAGTTCTTC. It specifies CASSLDTGLAGYNEQFF. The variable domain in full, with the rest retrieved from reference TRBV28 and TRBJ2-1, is DVKVTQSSRYLVKRTGEKVFLECVQDMDHENMFWYRQDPGLGLRLIYFSYDVKMKEKGDIPEGYSVSREKKERFSLILESASTNQTSMYLCASSLDTGLAGYNEQFFGPGTRLTVL.

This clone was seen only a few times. The CDR3 region is CAITKGAGGYTF. DNA for the CDR3: TGTGCCATCACCAAGGGGGCCGGGGGCTACACCTTC. The chain links TRBV10-3 to TRBJ1-2; 7 bases are a match to TRBD1. Germline trimming cut 7 bases from V and 8 bases from J; bases unmatched to any gene: 7. The CDR3 runs 12 residues. From germline, CDR1 is ENHRY and CDR2 SYGVKD.

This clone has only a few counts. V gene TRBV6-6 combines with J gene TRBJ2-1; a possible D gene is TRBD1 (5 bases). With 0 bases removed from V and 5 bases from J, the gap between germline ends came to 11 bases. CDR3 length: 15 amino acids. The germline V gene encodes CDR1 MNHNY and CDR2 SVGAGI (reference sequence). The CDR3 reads CASSYSGDRDNEQFF. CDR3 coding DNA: TGTGCCAGCAGTTACTCAGGGGATCGGGACAATGAGCAGTTCTTC.

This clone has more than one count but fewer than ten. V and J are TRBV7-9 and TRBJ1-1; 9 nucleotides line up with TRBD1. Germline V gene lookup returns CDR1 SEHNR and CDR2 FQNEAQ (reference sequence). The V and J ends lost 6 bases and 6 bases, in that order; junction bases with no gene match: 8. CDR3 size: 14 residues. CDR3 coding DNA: TGTGCCAGCAGACAGACAGGGGGGGAAGCTGAAGCTTTCTTT. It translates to CASRQTGGEAEAFF.

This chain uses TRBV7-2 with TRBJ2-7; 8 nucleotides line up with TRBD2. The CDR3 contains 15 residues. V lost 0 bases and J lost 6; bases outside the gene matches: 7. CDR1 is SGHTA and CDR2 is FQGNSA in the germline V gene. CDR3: CASSLAGGLAGEQYF. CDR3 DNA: TGTGCCAGCAGCTTAGCTGGCGGGCTAGCGGGCGAGCAGTACTTC.

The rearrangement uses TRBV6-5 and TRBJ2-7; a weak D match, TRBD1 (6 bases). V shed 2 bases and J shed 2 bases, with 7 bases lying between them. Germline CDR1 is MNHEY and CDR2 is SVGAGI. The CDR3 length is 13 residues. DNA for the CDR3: TGTGCCAGCAGTTACACAGGGCCCTACGAGCAGTACTTC. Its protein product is CASSYTGPYEQYF.

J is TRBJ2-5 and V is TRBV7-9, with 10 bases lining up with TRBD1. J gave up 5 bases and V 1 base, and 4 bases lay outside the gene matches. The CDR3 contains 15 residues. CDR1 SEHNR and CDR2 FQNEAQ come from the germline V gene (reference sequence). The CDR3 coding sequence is TGTGCCAGCAGCTTAGGGGACAGGGGTTGGGAGACCCAGTACTTC. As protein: CASSLGDRGWETQYF.

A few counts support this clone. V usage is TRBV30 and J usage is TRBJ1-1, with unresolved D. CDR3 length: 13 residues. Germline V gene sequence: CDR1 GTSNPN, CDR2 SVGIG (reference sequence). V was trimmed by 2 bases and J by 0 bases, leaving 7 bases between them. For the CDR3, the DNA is TGTGCCTGGAGTAACAGCTTGAACACTGAAGCTTTCTTT. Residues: CAWSNSLNTEAFF.

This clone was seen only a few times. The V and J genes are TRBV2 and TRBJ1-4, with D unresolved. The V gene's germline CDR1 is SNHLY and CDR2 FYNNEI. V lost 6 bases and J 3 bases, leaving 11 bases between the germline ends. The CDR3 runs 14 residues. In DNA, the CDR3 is TGTGCCAGCAGATCAGAGGCAGCTAATGAAAAACTGTTTTTT. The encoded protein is CASRSEAANEKLFF.

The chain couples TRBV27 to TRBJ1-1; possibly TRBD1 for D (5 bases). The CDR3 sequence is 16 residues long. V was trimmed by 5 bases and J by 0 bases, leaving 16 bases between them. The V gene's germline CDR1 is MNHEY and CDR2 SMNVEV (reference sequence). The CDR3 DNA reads TGTGCCAGCAGTCTACCCCTAGAACAGGTGAACACTGAAGCTTTCTTT. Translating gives CASSLPLEQVNTEAFF.

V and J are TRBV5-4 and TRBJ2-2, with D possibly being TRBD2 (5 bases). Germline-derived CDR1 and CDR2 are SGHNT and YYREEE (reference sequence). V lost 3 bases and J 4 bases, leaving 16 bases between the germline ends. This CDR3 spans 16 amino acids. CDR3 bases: TGTGCCAGCAGCTCCGGACTCGGCGGCGGCACCGGGGAGCTGTTTTTT. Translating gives CASSSGLGGGTGELFF.

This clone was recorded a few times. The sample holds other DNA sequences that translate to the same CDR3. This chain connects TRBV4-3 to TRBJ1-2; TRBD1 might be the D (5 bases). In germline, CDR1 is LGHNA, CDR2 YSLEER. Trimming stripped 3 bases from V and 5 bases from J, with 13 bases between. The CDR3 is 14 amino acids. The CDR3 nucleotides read TGCGCCAGCAGCCAGGCTTCCGGGGGGTATGGCTACACCTTC. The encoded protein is CASSQASGGYGYTF.

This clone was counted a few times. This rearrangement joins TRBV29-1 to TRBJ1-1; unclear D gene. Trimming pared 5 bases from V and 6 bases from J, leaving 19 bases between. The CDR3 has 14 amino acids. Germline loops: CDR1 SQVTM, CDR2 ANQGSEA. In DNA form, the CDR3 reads TGCAGCGTTCTACTGACGGGAGCCTTCCCTGAAGCTTTCTTT. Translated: CSVLLTGAFPEAFF.

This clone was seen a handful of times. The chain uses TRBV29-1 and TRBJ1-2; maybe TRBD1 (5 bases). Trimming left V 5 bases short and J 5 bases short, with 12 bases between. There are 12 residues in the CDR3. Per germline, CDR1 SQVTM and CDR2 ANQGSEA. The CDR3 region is CSVQTEEYGYTF. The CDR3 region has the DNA TGCAGCGTTCAGACAGAGGAATATGGCTACACCTTC.

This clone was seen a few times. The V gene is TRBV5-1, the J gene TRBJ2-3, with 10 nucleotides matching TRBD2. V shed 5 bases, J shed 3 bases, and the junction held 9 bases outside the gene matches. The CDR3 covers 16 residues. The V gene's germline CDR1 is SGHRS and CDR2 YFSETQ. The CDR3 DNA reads TGCGCCAGCAGAAACACCCATAGCGGGGGGACAGATACGCAGTATTTT. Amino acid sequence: CASRNTHSGGTDTQYF.

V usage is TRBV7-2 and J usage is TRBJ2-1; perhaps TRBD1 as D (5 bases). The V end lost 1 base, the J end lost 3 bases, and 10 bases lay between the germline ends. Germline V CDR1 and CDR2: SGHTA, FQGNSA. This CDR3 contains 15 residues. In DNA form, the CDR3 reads TGTGCCAGCAGCTTAGTCGGCGACAGCTACAATGAGCAGTTCTTC. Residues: CASSLVGDSYNEQFF.

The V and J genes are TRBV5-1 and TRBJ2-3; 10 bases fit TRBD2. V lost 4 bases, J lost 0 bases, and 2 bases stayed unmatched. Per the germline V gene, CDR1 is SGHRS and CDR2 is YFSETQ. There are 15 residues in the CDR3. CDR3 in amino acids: CASSKTSGSTDTQYF. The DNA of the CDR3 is TGCGCCAGCAGCAAGACTAGCGGGAGCACAGATACGCAGTATTTT. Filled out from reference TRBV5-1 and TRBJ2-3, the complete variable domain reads KAGVTQTPRYLIKTRGQQVTLSCSPISGHRSVSWYQQTPGQGLQFLFEYFSETQRNKGNFPGRFSGRQFSNSRSEMNVSTLELGDSALYLCASSKTSGSTDTQYFGPGTRLTVL.

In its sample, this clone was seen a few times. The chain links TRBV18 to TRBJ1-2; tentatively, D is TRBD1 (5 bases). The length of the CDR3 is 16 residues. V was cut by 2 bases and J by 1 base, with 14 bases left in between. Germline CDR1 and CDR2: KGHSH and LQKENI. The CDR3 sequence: CASSPNAGLSNYGYTF. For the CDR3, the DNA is TGTGCCAGCTCACCAAACGCGGGACTGAGTAACTATGGCTACACCTTC.

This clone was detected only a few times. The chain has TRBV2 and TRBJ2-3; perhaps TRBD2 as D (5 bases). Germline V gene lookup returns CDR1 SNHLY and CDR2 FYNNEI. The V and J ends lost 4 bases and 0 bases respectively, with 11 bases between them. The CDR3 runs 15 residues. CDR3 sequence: CASSGRQISTDTQYF. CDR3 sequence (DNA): TGTGCCAGCAGTGGGAGGCAGATTAGCACAGATACGCAGTATTTT.

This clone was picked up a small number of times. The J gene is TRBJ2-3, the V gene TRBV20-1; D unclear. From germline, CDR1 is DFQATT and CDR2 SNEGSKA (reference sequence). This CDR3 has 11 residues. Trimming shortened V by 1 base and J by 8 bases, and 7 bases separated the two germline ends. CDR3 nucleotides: TGCAGTGCTAGAGTGGTCGGTACGCAGTATTTT. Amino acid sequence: CSARVVGTQYF.

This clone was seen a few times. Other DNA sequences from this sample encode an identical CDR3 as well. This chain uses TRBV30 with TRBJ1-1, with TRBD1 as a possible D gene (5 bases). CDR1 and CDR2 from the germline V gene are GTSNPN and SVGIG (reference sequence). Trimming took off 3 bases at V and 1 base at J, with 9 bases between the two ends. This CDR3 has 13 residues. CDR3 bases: TGTGCCTGGAGCCCAAGGGGGAACACTGAAGCTTTCTTT. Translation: CAWSPRGNTEAFF.

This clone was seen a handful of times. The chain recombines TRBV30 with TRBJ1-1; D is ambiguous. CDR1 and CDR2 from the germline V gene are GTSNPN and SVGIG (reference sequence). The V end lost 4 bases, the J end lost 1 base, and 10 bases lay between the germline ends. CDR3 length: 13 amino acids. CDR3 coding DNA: TGTGCCTGGAATCATAGATCGAACACTGAAGCTTTCTTT. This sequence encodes CAWNHRSNTEAFF.

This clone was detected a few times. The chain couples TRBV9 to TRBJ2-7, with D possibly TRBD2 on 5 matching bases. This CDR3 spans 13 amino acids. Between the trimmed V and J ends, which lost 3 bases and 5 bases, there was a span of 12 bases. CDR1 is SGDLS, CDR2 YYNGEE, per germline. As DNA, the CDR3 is TGTGCCAGCAGCGGACCTAGCTTACACGAGCAGTACTTC. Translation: CASSGPSLHEQYF.

The CDR3 is CASRNPGTGGNTGELFF. The CDR3 bases are TGTGCCAGCAGAAACCCCGGGACAGGGGGCAACACCGGGGAGCTGTTTTTT. This chain uses TRBV11-2 with TRBJ2-2; 12 nucleotides match TRBD1. The germline CDR1 and CDR2 sequences are SGHAT and FQNNGV. V dropped 6 bases and J dropped 2; count of bases not matched to a gene: 7. This CDR3 spans 17 amino acids.

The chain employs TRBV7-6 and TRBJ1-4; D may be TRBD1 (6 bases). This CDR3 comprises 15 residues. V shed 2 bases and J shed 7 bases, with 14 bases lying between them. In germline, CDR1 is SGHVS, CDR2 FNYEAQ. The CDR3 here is CASSLSGDGVEKLFF. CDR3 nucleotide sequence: TGTGCCAGCAGCTTATCAGGGGATGGGGTTGAAAAACTGTTTTTT. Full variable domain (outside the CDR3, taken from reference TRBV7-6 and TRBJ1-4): GAGVSQSPRYKVTKRGQDVALRCDPISGHVSLYWYRQALGQGPEFLTYFNYEAQQDKSGLPNDRFSAERPEGSISTLTIQRTEQRDSAMYRCASSLSGDGVEKLFFGSGTQLSVL.

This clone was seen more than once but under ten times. CDR3 loop: CSGRGTSTEAFF. The CDR3, as DNA: TGCAGCGGAAGGGGGACGAGTACTGAAGCTTTCTTT. V gene TRBV29-1 combines with J gene TRBJ1-1; tentatively, D is TRBD1 (6 bases). The CDR3 extends over 12 amino acids. The V end lost 7 bases, the J end lost 5 bases, and 14 bases lay between the germline ends. Germline V CDR1 and CDR2: SQVTM, ANQGSEA.

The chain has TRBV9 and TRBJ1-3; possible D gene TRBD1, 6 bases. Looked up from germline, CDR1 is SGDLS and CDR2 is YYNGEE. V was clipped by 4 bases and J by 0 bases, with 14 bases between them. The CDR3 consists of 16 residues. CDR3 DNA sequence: TGTGCCAGCAGCTTCCAGGGAGGGGGCTCTGGAAACACCATATATTTT. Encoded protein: CASSFQGGGSGNTIYF.